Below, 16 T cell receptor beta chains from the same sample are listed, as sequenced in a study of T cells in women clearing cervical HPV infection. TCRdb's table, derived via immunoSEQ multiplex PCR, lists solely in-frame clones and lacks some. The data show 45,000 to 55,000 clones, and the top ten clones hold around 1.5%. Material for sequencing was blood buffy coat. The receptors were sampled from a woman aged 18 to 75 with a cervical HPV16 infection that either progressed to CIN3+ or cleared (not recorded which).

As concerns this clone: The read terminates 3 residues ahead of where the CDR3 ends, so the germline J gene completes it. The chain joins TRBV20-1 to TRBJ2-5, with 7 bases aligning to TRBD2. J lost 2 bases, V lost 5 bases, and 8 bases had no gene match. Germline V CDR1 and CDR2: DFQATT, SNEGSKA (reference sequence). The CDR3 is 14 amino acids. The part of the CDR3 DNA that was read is TGCAGTGCTGGAAACTTCGGGGGGCAAGAGACC. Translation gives CSAGNFGGQET. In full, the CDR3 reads CSAGNFGGQETQYF.

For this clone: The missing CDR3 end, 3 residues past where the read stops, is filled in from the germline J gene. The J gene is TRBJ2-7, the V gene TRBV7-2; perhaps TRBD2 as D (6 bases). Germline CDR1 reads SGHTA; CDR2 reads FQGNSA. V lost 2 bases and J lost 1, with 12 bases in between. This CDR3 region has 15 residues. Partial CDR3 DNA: TGTGCCAGCAGCTTACTACTGGGGACTTCCTACGAG. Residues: CASSLLLGTSYE. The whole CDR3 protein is CASSLLLGTSYEQYF. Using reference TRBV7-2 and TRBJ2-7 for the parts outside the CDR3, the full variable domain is GAGVSQSPSNKVTEKGKDVELRCDPISGHTALYWYRQSLGQGLEFLIYFQGNSAPDKSGLPSDRFSAERTGGSVSTLTIQRTQQEDSAVYLCASSLLLGTSYEQYFGPGTRLTVT.

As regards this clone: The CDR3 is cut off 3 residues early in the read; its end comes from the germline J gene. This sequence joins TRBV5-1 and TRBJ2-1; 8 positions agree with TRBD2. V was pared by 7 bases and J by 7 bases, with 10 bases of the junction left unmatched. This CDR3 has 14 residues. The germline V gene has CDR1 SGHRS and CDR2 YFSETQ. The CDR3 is CASSGGGLGNEQFF. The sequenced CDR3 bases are TGCGCCAGCTCGGGGGGGGGCCTTGGAAATGAG.

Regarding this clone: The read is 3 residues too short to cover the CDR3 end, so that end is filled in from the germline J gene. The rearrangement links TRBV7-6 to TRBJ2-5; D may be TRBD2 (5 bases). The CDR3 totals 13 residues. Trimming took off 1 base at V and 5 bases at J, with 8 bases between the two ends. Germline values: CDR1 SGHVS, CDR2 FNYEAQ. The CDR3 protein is CASSLVGGETQYF. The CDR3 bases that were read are TGTGCCAGCAGCTTAGTAGGCGGGGAGACC.

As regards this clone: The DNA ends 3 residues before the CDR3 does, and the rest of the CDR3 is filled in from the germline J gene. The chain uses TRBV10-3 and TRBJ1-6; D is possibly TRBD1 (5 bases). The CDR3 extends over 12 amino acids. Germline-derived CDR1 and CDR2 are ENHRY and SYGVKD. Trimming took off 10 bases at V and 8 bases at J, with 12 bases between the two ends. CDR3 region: CATGLLDSPLHF. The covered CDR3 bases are TGTGCCACGGGACTTCTAGATTCACCC.

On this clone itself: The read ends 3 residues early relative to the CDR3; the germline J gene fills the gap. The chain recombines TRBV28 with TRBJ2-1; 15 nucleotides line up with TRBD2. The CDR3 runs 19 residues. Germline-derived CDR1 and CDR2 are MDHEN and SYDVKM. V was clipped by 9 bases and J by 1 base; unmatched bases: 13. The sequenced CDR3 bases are TGTGCCAGTAGGGGGACTTCGGGACTAGCGGGAGGTTCCTACAATGAG. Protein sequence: CASRGTSGLAGGSYNE. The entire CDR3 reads CASRGTSGLAGGSYNEQFF.

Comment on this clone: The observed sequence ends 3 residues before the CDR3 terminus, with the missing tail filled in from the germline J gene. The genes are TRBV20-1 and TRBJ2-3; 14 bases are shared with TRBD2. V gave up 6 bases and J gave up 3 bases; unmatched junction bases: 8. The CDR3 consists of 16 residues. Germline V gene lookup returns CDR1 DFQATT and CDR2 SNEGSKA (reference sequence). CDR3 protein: CSASTSGGENTDTQYF. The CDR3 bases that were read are TGCAGTGCCTCGACTAGCGGGGGGGAGAATACAGATACG.

CDR3 sequence: CACDRGLGTDTQYF. Incomplete CDR3 DNA: TGTGCCTGCGACAGGGGATTGGGCACAGATACG. The chain couples TRBV6-2 or TRBV6-3 to TRBJ2-3; 8 bases are a match to TRBD1. The CDR3 is cut off 3 residues early in the read; its end comes from the germline J gene. This CDR3 spans 14 amino acids. Germline V gene data show CDR1 as MNHEY and CDR2 as SVGEGT. V dropped 11 bases and J dropped 1; count of bases not matched to a gene: 8.

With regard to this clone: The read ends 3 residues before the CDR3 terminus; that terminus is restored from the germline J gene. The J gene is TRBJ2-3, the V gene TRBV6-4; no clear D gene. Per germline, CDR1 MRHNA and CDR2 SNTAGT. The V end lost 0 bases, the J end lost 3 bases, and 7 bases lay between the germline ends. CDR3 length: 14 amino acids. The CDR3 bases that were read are TGTGCCAGCAGTGACTCCCCCGGGACAGATACG. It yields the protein CASSDSPGTDT. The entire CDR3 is CASSDSPGTDTQYF.

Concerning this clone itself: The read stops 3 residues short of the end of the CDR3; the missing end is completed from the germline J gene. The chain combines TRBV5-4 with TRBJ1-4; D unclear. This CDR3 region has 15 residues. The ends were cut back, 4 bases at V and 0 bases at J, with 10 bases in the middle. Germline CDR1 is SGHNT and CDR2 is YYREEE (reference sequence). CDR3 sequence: CASSVYRSTNEKLFF. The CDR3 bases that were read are TGTGCCAGCAGCGTATACAGATCAACTAATGAAAAA. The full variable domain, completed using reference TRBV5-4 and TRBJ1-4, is ETGVTQSPTHLIKTRGQQVTLRCSSQSGHNTVSWYQQALGQGPQFIFQYYREEENGRGNFPPRFSGLQFPNYSSELNVNALELDDSALYLCASSVYRSTNEKLFFGSGTQLSVL.

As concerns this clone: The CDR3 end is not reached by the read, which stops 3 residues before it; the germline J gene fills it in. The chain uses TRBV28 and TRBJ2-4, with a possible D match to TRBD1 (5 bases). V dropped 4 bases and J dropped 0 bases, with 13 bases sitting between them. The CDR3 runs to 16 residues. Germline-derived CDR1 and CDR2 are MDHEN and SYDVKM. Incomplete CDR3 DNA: TGTGCCAGCAGTTCAGGGCTAACCCTAGCCAAAAACATT. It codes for CASSSGLTLAKNI. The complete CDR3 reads CASSSGLTLAKNIQYF.

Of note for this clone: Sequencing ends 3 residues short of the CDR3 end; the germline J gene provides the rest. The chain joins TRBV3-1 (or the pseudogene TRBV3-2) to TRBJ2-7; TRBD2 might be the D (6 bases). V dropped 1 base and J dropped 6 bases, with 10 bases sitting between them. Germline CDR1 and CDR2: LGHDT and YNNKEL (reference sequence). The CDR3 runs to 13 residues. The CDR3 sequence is CASSQGGSGEQYF. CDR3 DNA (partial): TGTGCCAGCAGCCAAGGGGGTAGCGGCGAG.

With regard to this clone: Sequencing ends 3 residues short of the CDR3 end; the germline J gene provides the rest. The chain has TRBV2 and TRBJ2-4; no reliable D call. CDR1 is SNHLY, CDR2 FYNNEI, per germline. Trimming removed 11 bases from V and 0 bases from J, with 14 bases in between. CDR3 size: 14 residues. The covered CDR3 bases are TGTGCCTGCCAAGACATTCCAGCCAAAAACATT. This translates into CACQDIPAKNI. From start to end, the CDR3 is CACQDIPAKNIQYF.

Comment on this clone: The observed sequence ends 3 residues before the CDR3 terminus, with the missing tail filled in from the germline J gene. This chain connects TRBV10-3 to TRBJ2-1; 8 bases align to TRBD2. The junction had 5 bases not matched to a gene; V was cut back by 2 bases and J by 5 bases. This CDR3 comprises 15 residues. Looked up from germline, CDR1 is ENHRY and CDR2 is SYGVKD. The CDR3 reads CAISEQSGGHNEQFF. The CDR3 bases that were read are TGTGCCATCAGTGAGCAGAGCGGGGGACACAATGAG.

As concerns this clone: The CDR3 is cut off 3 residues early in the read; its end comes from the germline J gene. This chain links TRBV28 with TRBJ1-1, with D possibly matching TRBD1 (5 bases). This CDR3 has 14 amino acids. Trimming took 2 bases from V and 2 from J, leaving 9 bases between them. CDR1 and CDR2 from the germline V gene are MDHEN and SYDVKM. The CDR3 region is CASSLRQTNTEAFF. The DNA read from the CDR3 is TGTGCCAGCAGTTTAAGACAGACCAACACTGAA.

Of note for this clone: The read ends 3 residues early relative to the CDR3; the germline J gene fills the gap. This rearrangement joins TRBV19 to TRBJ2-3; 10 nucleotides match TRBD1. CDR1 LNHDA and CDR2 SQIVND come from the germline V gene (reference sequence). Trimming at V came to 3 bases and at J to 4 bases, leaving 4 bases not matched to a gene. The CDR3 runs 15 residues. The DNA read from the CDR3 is TGTGCCAGTAGTATCGGGACAGGGGAGGCAGATACG. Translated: CASSIGTGEADT. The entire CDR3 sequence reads CASSIGTGEADTQYF.